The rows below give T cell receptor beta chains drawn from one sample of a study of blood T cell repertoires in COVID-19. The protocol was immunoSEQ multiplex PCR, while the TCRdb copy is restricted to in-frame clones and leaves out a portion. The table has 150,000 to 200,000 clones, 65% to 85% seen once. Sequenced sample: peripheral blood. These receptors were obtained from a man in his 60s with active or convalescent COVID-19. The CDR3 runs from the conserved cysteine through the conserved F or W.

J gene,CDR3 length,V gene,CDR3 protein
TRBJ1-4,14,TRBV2,CASSYEGFNEKLFF
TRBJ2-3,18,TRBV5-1,CASSFRPVLAGEPDTQYF
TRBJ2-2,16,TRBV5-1,CASSFQGAQNTGELFF
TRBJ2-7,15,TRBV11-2,CASSFSGTRAYEQYF
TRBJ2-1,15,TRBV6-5,CASSADRGTYNEQFF
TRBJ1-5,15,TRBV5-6,CASSSTGQENQPQHF
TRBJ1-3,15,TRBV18,CASSEGQGSGNTIYF
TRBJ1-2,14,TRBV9,CASSATGAGPGYTF
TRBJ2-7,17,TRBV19,CASSAIGTSGSRYEQYF
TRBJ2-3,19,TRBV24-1,CATSDLSGSGSLRTDTQYF
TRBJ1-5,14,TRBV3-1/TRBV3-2,CASSRQGGLQPQHF
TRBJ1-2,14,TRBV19,CASIRDSTNYGYTF
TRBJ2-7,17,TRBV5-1,CASSITPGLGSSYEQYF
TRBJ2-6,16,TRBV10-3,CAISEIRGSGANVLTF
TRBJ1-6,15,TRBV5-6,CASSLAGTEHSPLHF
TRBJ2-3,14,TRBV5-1,CASSLGGGANTQYF
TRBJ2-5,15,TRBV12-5,CASGLGQGGFETQYF